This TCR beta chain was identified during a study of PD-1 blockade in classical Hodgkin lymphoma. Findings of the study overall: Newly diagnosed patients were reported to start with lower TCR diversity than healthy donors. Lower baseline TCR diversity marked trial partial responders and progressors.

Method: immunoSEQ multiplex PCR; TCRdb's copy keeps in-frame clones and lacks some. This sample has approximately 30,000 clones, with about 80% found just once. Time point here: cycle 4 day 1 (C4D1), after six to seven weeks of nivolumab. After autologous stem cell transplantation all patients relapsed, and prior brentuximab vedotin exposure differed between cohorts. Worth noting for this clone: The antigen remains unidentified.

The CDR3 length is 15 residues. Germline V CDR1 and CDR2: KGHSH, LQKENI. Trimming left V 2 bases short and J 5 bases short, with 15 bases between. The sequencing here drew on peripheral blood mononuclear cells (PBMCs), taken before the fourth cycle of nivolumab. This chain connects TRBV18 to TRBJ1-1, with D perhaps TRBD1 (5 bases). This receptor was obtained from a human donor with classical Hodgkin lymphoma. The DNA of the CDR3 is TGTGCCAGCTCACCAGCGGGACTCCCGAGGACTGAAGCTTTCTTT. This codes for CASSPAGLPRTEAFF.